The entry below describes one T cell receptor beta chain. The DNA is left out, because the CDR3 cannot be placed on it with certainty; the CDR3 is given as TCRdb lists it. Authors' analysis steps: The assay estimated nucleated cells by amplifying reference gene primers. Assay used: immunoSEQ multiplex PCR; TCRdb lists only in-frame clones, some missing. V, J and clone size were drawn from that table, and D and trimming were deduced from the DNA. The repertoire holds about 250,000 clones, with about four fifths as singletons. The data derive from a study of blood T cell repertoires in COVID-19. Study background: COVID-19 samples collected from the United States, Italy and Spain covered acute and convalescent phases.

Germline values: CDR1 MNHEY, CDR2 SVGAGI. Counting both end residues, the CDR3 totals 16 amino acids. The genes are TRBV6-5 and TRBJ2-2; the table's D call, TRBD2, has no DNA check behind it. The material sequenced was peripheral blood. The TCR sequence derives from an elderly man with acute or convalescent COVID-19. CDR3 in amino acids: CASSSSSLRNTGELFF.